This T cell receptor beta chain was profiled in a study of blood T cell repertoires in COVID-19 (dated by TCRdb to the early 2020s). With respect to the entire study: Samples from collaborators originated in the United States, Italy and Spain and spanned both the acute and convalescent phases of COVID-19. The prospective study material was composed of cDNA or gDNA derived from T cells, B-cell-depleted T cells, or PBMCs. Subjects who had been exposed to COVID-19, were actively infected with it, or had recovered from it provided the deeply sampled blood TCRbeta repertoires that made up the dataset. The repertoires were released in a freely available public database intended as a resource for research on the immune response to SARS-CoV-2. Samples were obtained from the ongoing ImmuneRACE study (first 160 participants) and from over 1,000 subjects provided by 6 global collaborators. The sample metadata nearly always contained a de-identified subject ID, COVID-19 status, age in years and sex. HLA class I and class II types, where available, came from metadata supplied by the sample provider rather than from assay-based typing. General study outcomes and caveats: The amount of clinical and demographic metadata varied by source and participant and was provided uncurated.

The collaborating institutions used their own protocols to collect whole blood in K2EDTA tubes. For TCRbeta analysis, collaborators shipped samples as frozen whole blood, isolated PBMCs, or DNA extracted from either of those sample types. TCRbeta CDR3 regions were amplified from genomic DNA using the immunoSEQ Assay, a bias-controlled multiplex PCR. In the paper's pipeline: Nucleated cell counts per sample were estimated from amplification of reference gene primers within the assay. Sequence reads were collapsed and filtered to measure the absolute abundance of every unique TCRbeta CDR3 rearrangement. Productive Simpson clonality was computed per sample as the square root of Simpson's diversity index over productive rearrangements. The source is immuneACCESS, and TCRdb retained only in-frame sequences with V and J called. Part of the clones is not carried over; for the studies checked, unresolved V genes explain less than half of this, and the remainder is unexplained. That table furnishes V, J and clone size, whereas the DNA furnished D and trimming. Recorded for this sample are about 210,000 clones; 83% of them occurred a single time. Approximately 2.9% of the sample is taken by the ten largest.

Taken from cysteine to phenylalanine, the CDR3 has 17 residues. Only the CDR3 DNA is retained, 51 bases long and in frame from the first base. Compared with germline, V lacks 4 bases and J lacks 4 bases; bases without a gene match: 14. From a lookup of the germline V gene, CDR1 and CDR2 are MDHEN and SYDVKM. Notes on this clone: Its antigen is unknown. The input lacks base qualities; no much larger clone sits a single base away.

The TCR was taken from a man aged 50 or older with active or convalescent COVID-19. Sequencing was performed on peripheral blood. The chain is assembled from TRBV28 and TRBJ2-5; TRBD2 matches 8 bases in the middle. CDR3 sequence: CASSSGVVAGRGETQYF. At the DNA level, the sequence is TGTGCCAGCAGTTCCGGTGTAGTAGCGGGACGGGGAGAGACCCAGTACTTC. Outside the CDR3, residues come from the reference TRBV28 and TRBJ2-5 proteins, so the full variable domain is: DVKVTQSSRYLVKRTGEKVFLECVQDMDHENMFWYRQDPGLGLRLIYFSYDVKMKEKGDIPEGYSVSREKKERFSLILESASTNQTSMYLCASSSGVVAGRGETQYFGPGTRLLVL.